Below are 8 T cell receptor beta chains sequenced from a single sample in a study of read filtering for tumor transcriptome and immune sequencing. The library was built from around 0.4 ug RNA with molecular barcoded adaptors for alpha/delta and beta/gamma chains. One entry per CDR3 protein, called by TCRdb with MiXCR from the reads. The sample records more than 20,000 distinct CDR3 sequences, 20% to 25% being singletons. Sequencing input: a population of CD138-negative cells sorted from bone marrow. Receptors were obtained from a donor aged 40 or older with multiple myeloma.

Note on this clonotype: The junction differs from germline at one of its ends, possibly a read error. CDR3 nucleotides: TGTGCTAGCAGCGAAGACAGGGTTGGGGAGCTGGTCTTT. It is translated as CASSEDRVGELVF. The chain links TRBV7-7 to TRBJ2-2; TRBD1 agrees at 7 bases. The CDR3 is 13 amino acids. Germline assignment: CDR1 SSHAT and CDR2 FNYEAQ (reference sequence).

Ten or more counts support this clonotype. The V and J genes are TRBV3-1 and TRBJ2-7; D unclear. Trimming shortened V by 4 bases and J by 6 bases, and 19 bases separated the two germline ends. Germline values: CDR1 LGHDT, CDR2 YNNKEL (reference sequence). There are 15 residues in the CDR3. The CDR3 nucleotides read TGTGCCAGCAGCCCCCCTTTAACGGGCCCTCGCGAGCAGTACTTC. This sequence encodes CASSPPLTGPREQYF.

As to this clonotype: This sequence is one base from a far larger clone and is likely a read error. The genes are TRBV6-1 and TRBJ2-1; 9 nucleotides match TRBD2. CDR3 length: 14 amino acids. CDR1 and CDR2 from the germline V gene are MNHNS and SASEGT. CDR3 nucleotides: TGTGCCGGCAGTTTCGGGACTAGCTGGAATGAGCAGTTCTTC. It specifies CAGSFGTSWNEQFF.

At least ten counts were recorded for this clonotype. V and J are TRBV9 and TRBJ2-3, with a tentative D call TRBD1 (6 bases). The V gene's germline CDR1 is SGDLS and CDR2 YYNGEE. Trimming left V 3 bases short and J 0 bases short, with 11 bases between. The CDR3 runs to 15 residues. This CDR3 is CASSARQESTDTQYF. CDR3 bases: TGTGCCAGCAGCGCCCGACAGGAAAGCACAGATACGCAGTATTTT.

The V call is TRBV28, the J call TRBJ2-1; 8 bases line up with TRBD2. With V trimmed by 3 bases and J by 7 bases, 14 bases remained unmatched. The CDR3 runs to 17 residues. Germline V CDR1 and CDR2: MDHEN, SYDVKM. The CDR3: CASSFYSGARQGNEQFF. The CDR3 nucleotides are TGTGCCAGCAGTTTCTATAGCGGGGCCCGTCAAGGAAATGAGCAGTTCTTC. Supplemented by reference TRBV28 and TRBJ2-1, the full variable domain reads DVKVTQSSRYLVKRTGEKVFLECVQDMDHENMFWYRQDPGLGLRLIYFSYDVKMKEKGDIPEGYSVSREKKERFSLILESASTNQTSMYLCASSFYSGARQGNEQFFGPGTRLTVL.

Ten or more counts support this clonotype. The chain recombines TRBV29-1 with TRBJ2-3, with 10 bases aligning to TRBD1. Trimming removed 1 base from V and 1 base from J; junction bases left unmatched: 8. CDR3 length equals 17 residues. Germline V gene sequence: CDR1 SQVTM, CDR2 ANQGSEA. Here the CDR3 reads CSVEGFGTGAGTDTQYF. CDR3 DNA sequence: TGCAGCGTTGAAGGTTTCGGGACAGGGGCAGGCACAGATACGCAGTATTTT.

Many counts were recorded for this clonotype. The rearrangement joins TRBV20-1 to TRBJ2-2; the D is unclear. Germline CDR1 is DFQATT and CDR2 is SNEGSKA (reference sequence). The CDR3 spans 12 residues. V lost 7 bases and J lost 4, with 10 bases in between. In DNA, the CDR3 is TGCAGTGTTACCTTAACCACCGGGGAGCTGTTTTTT. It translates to CSVTLTTGELFF.

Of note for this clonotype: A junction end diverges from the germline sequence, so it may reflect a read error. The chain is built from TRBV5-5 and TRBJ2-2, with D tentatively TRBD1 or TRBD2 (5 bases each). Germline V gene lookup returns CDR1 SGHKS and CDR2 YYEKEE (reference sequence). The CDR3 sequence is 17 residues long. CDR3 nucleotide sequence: TGTACCAGCAGCTTCTGGCCGGGTCAGGGAGTTGAGGGGGAGCTGTTTTTT. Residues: CTSSFWPGQGVEGELFF.